This T cell receptor beta chain derives from a study of T cell responses to AZD1222 COVID-19 vaccine. General observations from the study: Vaccine-associated CD4 TCRs spanned spike, dominant at 160-218 and 743-854. Donors were mostly white British, more females; clonal diversity possibly underestimated. Only after the peak T cell response were repertoires sampled. Only six or seven AZD1222 recipients tested seropositive at baseline.

Profiling relied on immunoSEQ multiplex PCR, and the TCRdb table lists in-frame clones only, not all of them. Of 150,000 or so clones in the sample, about nine tenths were seen once. This clone was counted a single time. Its antigen is still unknown. CDR1 is SGHTA and CDR2 is FQGNSA in the germline V gene. This CDR3 is 16 amino acids long. V was cut by 1 base and J by 6 bases, with 16 bases left in between. The sequence derives from an adult who received the AZD1222 COVID-19 vaccine. The sample here was peripheral blood, taken 28 days after the second AZD1222 dose. The chain is built from TRBV7-2 and TRBJ2-1; a possible D gene is TRBD2 (5 bases). The CDR3 protein is CASSLGASRLSNEQFF. CDR3 DNA sequence: TGTGCCAGCAGCTTAGGGGCTAGCAGGTTATCCAATGAGCAGTTCTTC.